The 15 T cell receptor beta chains below come from one sample, sequenced in a study of radiation and T cells in renal cell carcinoma. Time point: blood 2 weeks post-SBRT. Treatment here: 15 Gy SBRT to primary tumor, nephrectomy 4 weeks later. Assay used: immunoSEQ multiplex PCR; TCRdb lists only in-frame clones, some missing. This sample yields some 130,000 clones, of which about 81% are seen a single time; less than 2.5% belongs to the top ten. The material was blood, obtained from a patient whose treatment included radiotherapy and nephrectomy. The receptors come from a woman aged 55-70 years with renal cell carcinoma.

The V and J genes are TRBV19 and TRBJ1-1; weak D call: TRBD1 (6 bases). Trimming left V 7 bases short and J 7 bases short, with 16 bases between. The CDR3 has 13 amino acids. CDR1 and CDR2 from the germline V gene are LNHDA and SQIVND (reference sequence). The CDR3 sequence is CASIVQGPFEAFF. The CDR3 coding sequence is TGTGCCAGTATTGTCCAGGGGCCATTTGAAGCTTTCTTT.

This chain uses TRBV19 with TRBJ2-2, with 14 nucleotides matching TRBD2. The CDR3 has 16 amino acids. In germline, CDR1 is LNHDA, CDR2 SQIVND (reference sequence). J gave up 6 bases and V 7 bases, and 7 bases lay outside the gene matches. The CDR3 bases are TGTGCCAGTACCCAGACTAGCGGGAGGGACGCCGGGGAGCTGTTTTTT. It specifies CASTQTSGRDAGELFF.

The V call is TRBV27, the J call TRBJ1-2; TRBD1 agrees at 12 bases. The CDR3 consists of 16 residues. The junction had 4 bases not matched to a gene; V was cut back by 3 bases and J by 2 bases. Germline V CDR1 and CDR2: MNHEY, SMNVEV (reference sequence). DNA for the CDR3: TGTGCCAGCAGTTTGGGGGGGACAGGGGGCAACTATGGCTACACCTTC. Its translation is CASSLGGTGGNYGYTF.

V is TRBV7-3 and J is TRBJ1-3; the D is unclear. Per the germline V gene, CDR1 is SGHTA and CDR2 is FQGTGA. Trimming shortened V by 5 bases and J by 0 bases, and 17 bases separated the two germline ends. The CDR3 extends over 17 amino acids. CDR3 protein: CASSALGMAGSGNTIYF. The CDR3 DNA follows: TGTGCCAGCAGCGCCCTTGGGATGGCAGGCTCTGGAAACACCATATATTTT.

This chain connects TRBV2 to TRBJ2-2, with D possibly TRBD2 on 7 matching bases. The CDR3 consists of 15 residues. V lost 6 bases and J lost 7, with 18 bases in between. Germline V gene data show CDR1 as SNHLY and CDR2 as FYNNEI. This CDR3 is CASRDLGGARGELFF. CDR3 sequence (DNA): TGTGCCAGCAGGGACCTAGGGGGGGCGCGCGGGGAGCTGTTTTTT.

The gene calls are TRBV7-2 and TRBJ2-3; TRBD2 aligns across 13 bases. Germline V gives CDR1 SGHTA, CDR2 FQGNSA. The CDR3 contains 15 residues. Trimming took 5 bases from V and 6 from J; bases not matched to a gene: 5. The CDR3 reads CASSPTSGGSDTQYF. CDR3 DNA: TGTGCCAGCAGCCCGACTAGCGGGGGGTCCGATACGCAGTATTTT.

CDR3 coding DNA: TGTGCCAGCAGCTTAGACCCGAGGGGGCACGAGCAGTACTTC. Its protein is CASSLDPRGHEQYF. The rearrangement joins TRBV11-2 to TRBJ2-7, with 7 bases lining up with TRBD1. Per the germline V gene, CDR1 is SGHAT and CDR2 is FQNNGV. V was clipped by 0 bases and J by 5 bases; unmatched bases: 4. This CDR3 comprises 14 residues.

The rearrangement links TRBV7-2 to TRBJ2-3; D not resolved. The CDR3 spans 12 residues. Germline assignment: CDR1 SGHTA and CDR2 FQGNSA. The V end was cut by 5 bases, the J end by 6 bases, with 9 bases between. This chain's CDR3 is CASSPLLDTQYF. The CDR3 nucleotides are TGTGCCAGCAGCCCTCTACTGGATACGCAGTATTTT.

The rearrangement uses TRBV19 and TRBJ1-1; D is possibly TRBD1 (5 bases). The V and J ends lost 6 bases and 0 bases respectively, with 11 bases between them. Per the germline V gene, CDR1 is LNHDA and CDR2 is SQIVND (reference sequence). The CDR3 is 14 residues long. The CDR3 spells CASSEGRLNTEAFF. The CDR3 region has the DNA TGTGCCAGTAGCGAGGGACGGCTGAACACTGAAGCTTTCTTT.

The chain carries TRBV2 and TRBJ2-3, with 12 bases that match TRBD2. CDR1 and CDR2 (germline): SNHLY, FYNNEI. CDR3 size: 16 residues. Unmatched junction bases numbered 4, after V lost 6 bases and J lost 0 bases. The DNA for the CDR3 is TGTGCCAGCAGGAGGACTAGCGGGGCTAGCACAGATACGCAGTATTTT. This sequence encodes CASRRTSGASTDTQYF.

The V call is TRBV15, the J call TRBJ2-7; 11 bases align to TRBD1. This CDR3 has 14 amino acids. Germline V gene lookup returns CDR1 LNHNV and CDR2 YYDKDF (reference sequence). Unmatched junction bases numbered 4, after V lost 5 bases and J lost 4 bases. The CDR3 coding sequence is TGTGCCACCAGCCGGGGACAGGGGGTTTACGAGCAGTACTTC. This translates into CATSRGQGVYEQYF.

The chain has TRBV6-5 and TRBJ2-1; 7 bases match TRBD1. V shed 2 bases and J 4 bases; nucleotides not matched to a gene: 2. Germline assignment: CDR1 MNHEY and CDR2 SVGAGI. This CDR3 spans 14 amino acids. The CDR3 spells CASSYRGQYNEQFF. The CDR3 nucleotides are TGTGCCAGCAGTTACAGGGGGCAATACAATGAGCAGTTCTTC.

The chain couples TRBV4-1 to TRBJ2-5, with a possible D match to TRBD1 (6 bases). Trimming took 1 base from V and 5 from J, leaving 14 bases between them. The CDR3 spans 15 residues. Germline V lookup: CDR1 MGHRA, CDR2 YSYEKL. In DNA form, the CDR3 reads TGCGCCAGCAGCCAAGTTTGGGGGCTTGAGGAGACCCAGTACTTC. It translates to CASSQVWGLEETQYF.

CDR3 amino acids: CASSLDRGYNEQFF. CDR3 nucleotide sequence: TGTGCCAGCAGCCTAGACAGGGGCTACAATGAGCAGTTCTTC. The chain uses TRBV9 and TRBJ2-1; 8 bases are shared with TRBD1. V lost 4 bases to trimming and J lost 3 bases; unmatched junction nucleotides: 3. CDR3 length equals 14 residues. The germline CDR1 and CDR2 sequences are SGDLS and YYNGEE. The entire variable domain, with the rest obtained from reference TRBV9 and TRBJ2-1, is as follows: DSGVTQTPKHLITATGQRVTLRCSPRSGDLSVYWYQQSLDQGLQFLIQYYNGEERAKGNILERFSAQQFPDLHSELNLSSLELGDSALYFCASSLDRGYNEQFFGPGTRLTVL.

This clone was picked up one time. The chain has TRBV5-1 and TRBJ2-5, with no clear D. CDR1 SGHRS and CDR2 YFSETQ come from the germline V gene. The CDR3 runs 12 residues. Trimming stripped 0 bases from V and 4 bases from J, with 4 bases between. The CDR3 loop reads CASSLETETQYF. In nucleotides, the CDR3 is TGCGCCAGCAGCTTGGAAACAGAGACCCAGTACTTC.